A single sample is the source of the 7 T cell receptor beta chains below, sequenced in a study of blood T cell repertoires in COVID-19. Repertoires were generated with immunoSEQ multiplex PCR, while TCRdb's copy carries only in-frame clones and drops some. The data show a few hundred thousand clones, approximately 85% seen once. The sequencing input was PBMCs or T cells enriched from blood (not recorded which). These TCRs come from a man aged 25-45 years who had recovered from COVID-19.

The chain combines TRBV19 with TRBJ1-5; D ambiguous. Trimming removed 2 bases at V and 5 bases at J, with 7 bases between. Germline CDR1 reads LNHDA; CDR2 reads SQIVND (reference sequence). This CDR3 has 13 amino acids. CDR3 coding DNA: TGTGCCAGTAGTATAAGCGGTGATCAGCCCCAGCATTTT. Protein sequence: CASSISGDQPQHF.

This rearrangement joins TRBV5-1 to TRBJ1-1; 8 bases are a match to TRBD1. V dropped 6 bases and J dropped 8; count of bases not matched to a gene: 12. The CDR3 covers 14 residues. From germline, CDR1 is SGHRS and CDR2 YFSETQ. The CDR3 sequence is CASTTTGAITEAFF. In DNA form, the CDR3 reads TGCGCCAGCACAACGACAGGGGCGATAACCGAAGCTTTCTTT. The full variable domain, in which reference TRBV5-1 and TRBJ1-1 provide the parts outside the CDR3, is KAGVTQTPRYLIKTRGQQVTLSCSPISGHRSVSWYQQTPGQGLQFLFEYFSETQRNKGNFPGRFSGRQFSNSRSEMNVSTLELGDSALYLCASTTTGAITEAFFGQGTRLTVV.

This clone has a count of ten or more. This rearrangement joins TRBV6-5 to TRBJ2-3; no definite D call. Trimming shortened V by 8 bases and J by 6 bases, and 15 bases separated the two germline ends. The CDR3 contains 13 residues. Germline V gene sequence: CDR1 MNHEY, CDR2 SVGAGI. The DNA for the CDR3 is TGTGCCAGCGGTACAGCAGAGTCGGATACGCAGTATTTT. Its translation is CASGTAESDTQYF.

The chain carries TRBV4-1 and TRBJ2-7; D perhaps matches TRBD2 (5 bases). This CDR3 has 15 residues. V was clipped by 6 bases and J by 3 bases, with 18 bases between them. CDR1 is MGHRA, CDR2 YSYEKL, per germline. CDR3 residues: CASSLAPGLVYEQYF. The CDR3 coding sequence is TGCGCCAGCAGTTTGGCTCCAGGACTCGTCTACGAGCAGTACTTC.

V is TRBV2 and J is TRBJ2-6; D may be TRBD2 (5 bases). The CDR3 totals 14 residues. The ends were cut back, 10 bases at V and 1 base at J, with 11 bases in the middle. The germline CDR1 and CDR2 sequences are SNHLY and FYNNEI. CDR3 loop: CAIGRESGANVLTF. In DNA form, the CDR3 reads TGTGCCATCGGAAGGGAGTCTGGGGCCAACGTCCTGACTTTC. Full variable domain (rest looked up from reference TRBV2 and TRBJ2-6): EPEVTQTPSHQVTQMGQEVILRCVPISNHLYFYWYRQILGQKVEFLVSFYNNEISEKSEIFDDQFSVERPDGSNFTLKIRSTKLEDSAMYFCAIGRESGANVLTFGAGSRLTVL.

The J gene is TRBJ2-3, the V gene TRBV20-1; 12 nucleotides agree with TRBD2. The CDR3 length is 15 residues. V shed 3 bases, J shed 4 bases, and the junction held 5 bases outside the gene matches. Germline CDR1 is DFQATT and CDR2 is SNEGSKA (reference sequence). The CDR3 spells CSASTLAGGPDTQYF. The CDR3 region has the DNA TGCAGTGCTAGTACACTAGCGGGGGGACCAGATACGCAGTATTTT.

The CDR3 nucleotides read TGTGCCAGTAGTGACGTTCGAAGGCAGGGGAACACTGAAGCTTTCTTT. Translation: CASSDVRRQGNTEAFF. This rearrangement joins TRBV19 to TRBJ1-1; D might be TRBD1 (5 bases). There are 16 residues in the CDR3. Trimming took 5 bases from V and 1 from J, leaving 17 bases between them. Per the germline V gene, CDR1 is LNHDA and CDR2 is SQIVND (reference sequence).